The sequence of this TCR beta chain was determined in a study of T cells in Graves' hyperthyroidism and ophthalmopathy. Findings and caveats of the study: Stable hyperthyroidism and ophthalmopathy were separated using 13 V-J signatures. The model forecast ophthalmopathy, anticipating it by a median about six months before onset.

This clonotype was counted only a few times. No antigen is known for it. Over 18 months, lack of ophthalmopathy progression marked Graves' hyperthyroidism as stable. Amplified regions were TCR beta CDR3 sequences from RNA transcripts. A set of HTBI primers served as the primers for a first-round RT-PCR of the TCR CDR3. MiXCR was run by TCRdb on the multiplex PCR reads, yielding one entry per CDR3 protein. There are 600,000 or so distinct CDR3 sequences in the sample; 15% to 20% occur only once, and 3.8% lies in the top ten. The CDR3 extends over 16 amino acids. Losses at the gene ends were 4 bases for V and 5 bases for J; bases not matched to a gene: 8. Looked up from germline, CDR1 is SGHRS and CDR2 is YFSETQ.

V gene TRBV5-1 combines with J gene TRBJ2-5; TRBD2 agrees at 13 bases. Sequences were obtained from blood. This TCR derives from a woman aged 30 to 39 with Graves' hyperthyroidism. CDR3 coding DNA: TGCGCCAGCAGCCCGGGACTAGCGGGACCACCCGAGACCCAGTACTTC. This translates into CASSPGLAGPPETQYF.